Listed here is a single TCR beta chain. This clonotype was seen a few times. There is no known antigen for this receptor. This clone may be a read error of a much larger clone one base away. This sample stems from a study of identical twins (dated by TCRdb to the mid-2010s). With regard to the full study: The study deep-sequenced TCR alpha and beta repertoires from monozygotic twins, unrelated adults of various ages and cord blood to test whether fetal clonotypes persist. To rule out contamination, the twin experiments were replicated at different times with different library preparation protocols. Summary of the overall study and its limitations: Because the same donors could not be followed over many years, conclusions were based on cross-sectional statistical analysis. A weaker excess of twin sharing was found in beta out-of-frame sequences because the signal-to-noise ratio was lowered by fewer shared sequences. Out-of-frame TCR alpha sequences shared between twins showed an excess of low generation-probability sequences compared with coincidental sharing between unrelated individuals. Invariant T cells such as MAIT and iNKT could partly confound zero-insertion analyses, although diverse VJ usage argued against such confounding for most clonotypes. Abundant cord blood beta clonotypes had fewer insertions, young adult naive repertoires showed a similar but weaker trend, and memory repertoires showed no such trend. Recombination models systematically underestimated out-of-frame TCR alpha sharing in monozygotic twins but agreed with sharing between unrelated individuals.

Only healthy Caucasian donors were included. The twin cohort consisted of three pairs of female monozygotic twins, all aged roughly 18 to 30 years. The RNA used for TCR libraries was isolated from peripheral blood mononuclear cells. Receptor amplification or capture employed 5' RACE. TCRdb names Illumina HiSeq 2000 as the instrument used. Template switching added a universal primer binding site, and the final cDNA carried a unique molecular identifier that allowed TCR cDNA molecules to be counted accurately. Specific primers in the conserved constant-segment region were used to synthesize first-strand cDNA for TCR alpha and beta chains. To control for contamination, every cDNA library was double barcoded, receiving both a SMART-Mk sample barcode and Illumina barcodes. Two successive PCR steps introduced TruSeq adapter sequences along with Illumina sample barcodes. TCR alpha and beta cDNA libraries were sequenced on the Illumina HiSeq platform with custom primers. Per the original workflow: Raw reads were processed with MiGEC to extract unique molecular identifiers, and MiXCR was used to determine CDR3 positions. Recombination models were inferred per individual with the repgenHMM and IGoR tools using an EM algorithm. The tcR package in R was used for shared clonotype analysis, with sharing normalized by the product of cloneset sizes. To study raw recombination free of thymic and clonal selection effects, out-of-frame nonproductive sequences were analyzed. The public reads were reanalyzed by TCRdb: fastp trimming at Q25, MiXCR alignment, in-frame beta chains only. Rows are combined by CDR3 protein, so each entry shows the most common genes and DNA. The V and J calls, along with clone size, are taken from TCRdb and not from the paper's own processing. This sample lists hundreds of thousands of distinct CDR3 sequences; 9% to 15% were detected once. The ten largest clones add up to roughly 1.6% of the sample.

The CDR3 spans 12 residues, from the cysteine through the phenylalanine. CDR3 DNA only is kept here, 36 bases in frame from base 1. These data were also filed under a second study, of yellow fever vaccine responses in identical twins. Per the second study: The T cell response to vaccination in identical twins was reported by the authors to appear partly convergent and partly personalized. In the study, vaccine-responding T cell clones were precisely tracked in identical twins.

The sequence derives from a woman aged 18 to 35 in good health. Sequencing used PBMCs. The rearranged segments are TRBV12-3 or TRBV12-4 and TRBJ1-3, with the D gene call left open. The DNA reads as follows: TGTGCCAGCAGCTTAGCTAGAAACACCATATATTTT. Its coded protein is CASSLARNTIYF.